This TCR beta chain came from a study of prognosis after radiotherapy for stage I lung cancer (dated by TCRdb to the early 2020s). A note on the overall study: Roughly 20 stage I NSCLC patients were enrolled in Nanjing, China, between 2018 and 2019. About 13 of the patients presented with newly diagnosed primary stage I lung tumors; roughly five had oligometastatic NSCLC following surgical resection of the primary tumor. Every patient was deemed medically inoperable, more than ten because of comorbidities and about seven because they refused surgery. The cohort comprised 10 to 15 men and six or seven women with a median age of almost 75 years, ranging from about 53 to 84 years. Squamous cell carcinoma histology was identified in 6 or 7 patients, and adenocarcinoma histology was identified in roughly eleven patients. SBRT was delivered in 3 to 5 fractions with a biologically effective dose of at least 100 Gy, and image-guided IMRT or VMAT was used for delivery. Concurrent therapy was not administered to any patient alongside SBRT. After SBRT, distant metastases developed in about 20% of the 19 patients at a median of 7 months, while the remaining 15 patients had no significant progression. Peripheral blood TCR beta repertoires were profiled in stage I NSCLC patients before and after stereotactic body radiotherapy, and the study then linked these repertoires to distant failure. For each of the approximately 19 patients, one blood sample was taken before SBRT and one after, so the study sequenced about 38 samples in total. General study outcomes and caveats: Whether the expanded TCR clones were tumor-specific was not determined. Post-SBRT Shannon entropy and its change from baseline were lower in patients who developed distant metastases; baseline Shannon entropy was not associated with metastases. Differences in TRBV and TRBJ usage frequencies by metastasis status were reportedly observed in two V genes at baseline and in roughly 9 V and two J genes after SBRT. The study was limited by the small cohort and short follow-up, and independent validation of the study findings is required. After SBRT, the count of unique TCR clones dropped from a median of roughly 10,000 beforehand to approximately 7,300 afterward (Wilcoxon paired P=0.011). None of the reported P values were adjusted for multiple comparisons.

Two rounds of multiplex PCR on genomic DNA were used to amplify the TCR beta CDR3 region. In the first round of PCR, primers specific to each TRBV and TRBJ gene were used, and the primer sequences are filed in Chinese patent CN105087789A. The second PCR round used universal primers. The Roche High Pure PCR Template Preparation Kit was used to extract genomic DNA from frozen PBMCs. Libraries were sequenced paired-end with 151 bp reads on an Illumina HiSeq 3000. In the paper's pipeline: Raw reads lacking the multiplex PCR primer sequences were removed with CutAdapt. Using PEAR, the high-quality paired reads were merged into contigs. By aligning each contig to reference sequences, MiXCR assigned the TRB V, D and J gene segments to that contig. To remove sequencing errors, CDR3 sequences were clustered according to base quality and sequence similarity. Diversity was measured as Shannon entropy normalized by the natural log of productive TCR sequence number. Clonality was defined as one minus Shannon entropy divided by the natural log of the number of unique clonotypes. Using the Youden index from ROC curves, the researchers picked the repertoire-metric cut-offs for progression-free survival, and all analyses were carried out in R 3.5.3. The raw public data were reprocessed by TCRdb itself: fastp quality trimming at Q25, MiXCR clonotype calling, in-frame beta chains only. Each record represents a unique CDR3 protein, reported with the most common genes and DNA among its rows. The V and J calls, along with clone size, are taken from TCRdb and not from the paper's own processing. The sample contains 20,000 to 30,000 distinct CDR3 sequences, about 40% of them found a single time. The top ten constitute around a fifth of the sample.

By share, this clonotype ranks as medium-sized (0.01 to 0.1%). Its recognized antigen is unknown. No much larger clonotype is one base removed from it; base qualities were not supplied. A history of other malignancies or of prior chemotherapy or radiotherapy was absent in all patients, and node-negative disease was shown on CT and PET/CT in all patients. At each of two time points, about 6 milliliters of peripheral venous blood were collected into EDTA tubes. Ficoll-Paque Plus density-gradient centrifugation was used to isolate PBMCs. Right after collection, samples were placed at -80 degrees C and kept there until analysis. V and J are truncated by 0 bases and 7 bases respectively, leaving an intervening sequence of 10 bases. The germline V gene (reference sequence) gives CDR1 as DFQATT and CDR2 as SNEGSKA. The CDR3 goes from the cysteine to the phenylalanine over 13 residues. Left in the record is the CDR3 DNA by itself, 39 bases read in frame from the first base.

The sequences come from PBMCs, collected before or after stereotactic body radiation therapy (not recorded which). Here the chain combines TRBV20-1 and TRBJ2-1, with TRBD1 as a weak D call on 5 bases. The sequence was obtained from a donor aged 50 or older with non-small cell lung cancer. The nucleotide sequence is TGCAGTGCTAGAGAAGGACGACAGAATGAGCAGTTCTTC. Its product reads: CSAREGRQNEQFF.